Below, 28 T cell receptor beta chains from the same sample are listed, as sequenced in a study of molecular identifiers for immune sequencing clone quantification. TCRdb reprocessed the PCR reads via MiXCR and lists one record per CDR3 protein. The data hold under 600,000 distinct CDR3 sequences, with roughly 26% observed a single time. The sample consisted of naive CD8+ T cells from blood, with Jurkat cell RNA spiked in. Subset here: FACS-sorted CD8+CD4-CCR7+CD45RA+ naive T cells. These receptors all stem from a human donor in good health. Some libraries in this study had Jurkat cell RNA spiked in.

This chain uses TRBV27 with TRBJ1-2, with TRBD1 matching 8 bases. The J segment lost 2 bases and the V segment lost 5 bases, leaving 10 bases of the junction unmatched. Germline V gives CDR1 MNHEY, CDR2 SMNVEV (reference sequence). The CDR3 spans 16 residues. Written as DNA, the CDR3 is TGTGCCAGCAGTCCCGAACCGGACAGGGCCAACTATGGCTACACCTTC. Encoded protein: CASSPEPDRANYGYTF.

The table lists this clonotype with a few counts. The V call is TRBV6-2 or TRBV6-3, the J call TRBJ2-7; possible D gene TRBD1, 5 bases. Germline V CDR1 and CDR2: MNHEY, SVGEGT. The CDR3 is 13 residues long. Trimming removed 5 bases at V and 3 bases at J, with 11 bases between. CDR3 coding DNA: TGTGCCAGCAGTGACGGACACTTCTACGAGCAGTACTTC. Protein: CASSDGHFYEQYF.

Remarks on this clonotype: This sequence may be a read error, since a much larger clone differs from it by one base. The chain couples TRBV29-1 to TRBJ1-1; D is unclear. The CDR3 is 11 amino acids. Germline lookup yields CDR1 SQVTM and CDR2 ANQGSEA. Trimming took 3 bases from V and 3 from J, leaving 5 bases between them. The CDR3 region is CSVESDTEAFF. CDR3 DNA sequence: TGCAGCGTTGAGAGTGACACTGAAGCTTTCTTT.

The V and J genes are TRBV7-2 and TRBJ2-5; 9 bases align to TRBD2. The germline gives CDR1 SGHTA, CDR2 FQGNSA. Unmatched junction bases numbered 5, after V lost 5 bases and J lost 4 bases. CDR3 size: 14 residues. The CDR3 DNA is TGTGCCAGCAGCATTAGCGGGGGAGGAGAGACCCAGTACTTC. As protein: CASSISGGGETQYF. Full variable domain (missing parts from reference TRBV7-2 and TRBJ2-5): GAGVSQSPSNKVTEKGKDVELRCDPISGHTALYWYRQSLGQGLEFLIYFQGNSAPDKSGLPSDRFSAERTGGSVSTLTIQRTQQEDSAVYLCASSISGGGETQYFGPGTRLLVL.

The CDR3: CASSLLGQGLSEAFF. The DNA for the CDR3 is TGTGCCAGCAGTCTGTTGGGACAGGGACTATCTGAAGCTTTCTTT. The chain combines TRBV27 with TRBJ1-1; 9 bases line up with TRBD1. Looked up from germline, CDR1 is MNHEY and CDR2 is SMNVEV (reference sequence). V was pared by 5 bases and J by 6 bases, with 10 bases of the junction left unmatched. The CDR3 covers 15 residues.

This clonotype was observed a handful of times. The chain employs TRBV3-1 and TRBJ1-2; D perhaps matches TRBD1 (5 bases). Trimming cost V 4 bases and J 1 base, with 10 bases left between them. In germline, CDR1 is LGHDT, CDR2 YNNKEL (reference sequence). There are 14 residues in the CDR3. The CDR3 DNA reads as TGTGCCAGCAGCCCCCCGGGACTTAACTATGGCTACACCTTC. The encoded protein is CASSPPGLNYGYTF.

The table lists this clonotype with a few counts. V gene TRBV4-3 combines with J gene TRBJ1-3; D call uncertain. V was trimmed by 0 bases and J by 2 bases, leaving 8 bases between them. Germline-derived CDR1 and CDR2 are LGHNA and YSLEER. The CDR3 contains 15 residues. The CDR3 coding sequence is TGCGCCAGCAGCCAAGATCCCACGACTGGAAACACCATATATTTT. Amino acid sequence: CASSQDPTTGNTIYF.

The chain employs TRBV12-3 or TRBV12-4 and TRBJ2-1, with D perhaps matching TRBD1 (5 bases). CDR3 size: 15 residues. Trimming left V 3 bases short and J 3 bases short, with 12 bases between. The CDR3 region has the DNA TGTGCCAGCAGTTTCTTGCCTGACAGCTACAATGAGCAGTTCTTC. Amino acids: CASSFLPDSYNEQFF.

This clonotype came up many times. This chain joins TRBV29-1 and TRBJ1-1; unclear D gene. Trimming pared 5 bases from V and 4 bases from J, leaving 5 bases between. CDR3 length equals 10 residues. Germline V gene data show CDR1 as SQVTM and CDR2 as ANQGSEA. The CDR3 sequence is CSVFLTEAFF. The CDR3 DNA is TGCAGCGTTTTTCTCACTGAAGCTTTCTTT.

This clonotype occurred many times. The chain couples TRBV25-1 to TRBJ2-7, with no clear D. CDR1 is MGHDK and CDR2 is SYGVNS in the germline V gene. This CDR3 is built from 14 residues. V was pared by 0 bases and J by 5 bases, with 11 bases between. This CDR3 reads CASSEYTIFDEQYF. The DNA for the CDR3 is TGTGCCAGCAGTGAATATACAATCTTTGACGAGCAGTACTTC.

In this sample, this clonotype turned up many times. The chain couples TRBV7-9 to TRBJ2-7; possible D gene TRBD1, 6 bases. The CDR3 covers 13 residues. V was pared by 11 bases and J by 6 bases, with 20 bases between. Germline V CDR1 and CDR2: SEHNR, FQNEAQ (reference sequence). CDR3 sequence (DNA): TGTGCCTCTCGGGACATCTTCGGACCCGAGCAGTACTTC. It encodes CASRDIFGPEQYF.

This clonotype appeared many times. This sequence joins TRBV28 and TRBJ1-5, with D possibly TRBD1 on 6 matching bases. CDR1 MDHEN and CDR2 SYDVKM come from the germline V gene. The CDR3 spans 13 residues. The V end lost 6 bases, the J end lost 6 bases, and 12 bases lay between the germline ends. The CDR3 bases are TGTGCCAGCAGGAACAGGGTAGCTCAGCCCCAGCATTTT. This codes for CASRNRVAQPQHF.

On this clonotype: A much larger clonotype is one base distant, so this may be a read error. The conserved phenylalanine or tryptophan is not found at the CDR3 terminus, so this likely reflects a read error. The chain recombines TRBV2 with TRBJ2-3; 12 bases agree with TRBD2. In germline, CDR1 is SNHLY, CDR2 FYNNEI. V shed 1 base, J shed 2 bases, and the junction held 4 bases outside the gene matches. This CDR3 is 17 amino acids long. The DNA for the CDR3 is TGTGCCAGCAGTGAAGGACTAGCGGGGGTTACCACAGATACGCAGTATTCT. It codes for CASSEGLAGVTTDTQYS.

This clonotype was counted ten times or more. This rearrangement joins TRBV28 to TRBJ1-5; 8 positions match TRBD1. This CDR3 comprises 14 residues. Germline V CDR1 and CDR2: MDHEN, SYDVKM. Germline trimming cut 5 bases from V and 3 bases from J; bases unmatched to any gene: 3. CDR3 protein: CASSRTGTNQPQHF. The CDR3 DNA reads as TGTGCCAGCAGTCGGACAGGGACCAATCAGCCCCAGCATTTT.

This clonotype was counted a single time. Given a much more abundant clone one base away, this may be a read error. V gene TRBV28 combines with J gene TRBJ2-3; 7 positions match TRBD2. CDR1 is MDHEN, CDR2 SYDVKM, per germline. Trimming took 6 bases from V and 4 from J; bases not matched to a gene: 16. This CDR3 is 17 amino acids long. The CDR3 protein is CASRTPGRRLGADTQYF. CDR3 bases: TGTGCCAGCAGGACCCCCGGGAGGAGGTTAGGCGCAGATACGCAGTATTTT.

This clonotype showed up many times. The chain carries TRBV6-5 and TRBJ2-3; 8 nucleotides align to TRBD1. The V gene end was trimmed by 2 bases and the J gene end by 1 base; junction bases not matched to a gene: 2. This CDR3 has 15 amino acids. Germline assignment: CDR1 MNHEY and CDR2 SVGAGI. Here the CDR3 reads CASSYPGQGTDTQYF. CDR3 DNA: TGTGCCAGCAGTTACCCGGGACAGGGCACAGATACGCAGTATTTT.

Here the CDR3 reads CASKESRAEFSKAFF. The DNA of the CDR3 is TGTGCCAGCAAGGAGTCTAGGGCGGAATTTAGTAAAGCTTTCTTT. J is TRBJ1-1 and V is TRBV28; D is unclear. V lost 7 bases, J lost 9 bases, and 24 bases lay in between. Germline V gene data show CDR1 as MDHEN and CDR2 as SYDVKM. There are 15 residues in the CDR3.

As concerns this clonotype: Since a much larger clone is just one base distant, this may be a read error. CDR3 in amino acids: CASSQTERTDYEQYF. CDR3 bases: TGCGCCAGCAGCCAAACCGAGAGGACAGACTACGAGCAGTACTTC. This chain links TRBV4-3 with TRBJ2-7, with TRBD1 as a possible D gene (6 bases). Trimming pared 2 bases from V and 3 bases from J, leaving 14 bases between. The CDR3 loop spans 15 amino acids. Germline V gene data show CDR1 as LGHNA and CDR2 as YSLEER.

This clonotype was counted ten times or more. The chain couples TRBV5-6 to TRBJ2-3, with a weak D call TRBD2 (5 bases). Germline V lookup: CDR1 SGHDT, CDR2 YYEEEE. This CDR3 spans 13 amino acids. V shed 4 bases and J shed 2 bases, with 8 bases lying between them. In DNA, the CDR3 is TGTGCCAGCAGCACGACTAACACAGATACGCAGTATTTT. This translates into CASSTTNTDTQYF.

This clonotype was counted a few times. The chain has TRBV27 and TRBJ2-3; the D gene could be TRBD1 or TRBD2 (5 bases each). V lost 5 bases and J lost 6, with 12 bases in between. This CDR3 has 13 amino acids. The germline CDR1 and CDR2 sequences are MNHEY and SMNVEV (reference sequence). CDR3 DNA: TGTGCCAGCAGTATCGGCAGGGACGATACGCAGTATTTT. Translation: CASSIGRDDTQYF.

The chain joins TRBV6-5 to TRBJ2-6, with D perhaps given as TRBD1 or TRBD2 (5 bases each). Germline V gives CDR1 MNHEY, CDR2 SVGAGI. The CDR3 extends over 20 amino acids. Trimming stripped 7 bases from V and 0 bases from J, with 25 bases between. This CDR3 reads CASTWGMIGVANSGANVLTF. CDR3 nucleotide sequence: TGTGCCAGCACCTGGGGGATGATTGGCGTAGCTAACTCTGGGGCCAACGTCCTGACTTTC.

This clonotype was seen only a few times. This chain links TRBV5-1 with TRBJ2-7; 12 nucleotides line up with TRBD2. The CDR3 covers 15 residues. V shed 5 bases and J 3 bases; nucleotides not matched to a gene: 6. Germline values: CDR1 SGHRS, CDR2 YFSETQ. In DNA, the CDR3 is TGCGCCAGCAGTAGCGGACTAGCGGGATTCTACGAGCAGTACTTC. Its translation is CASSSGLAGFYEQYF.

The chain combines TRBV7-9 with TRBJ1-2; 8 bases match TRBD1. Trimming cost V 5 bases and J 3 bases; bases outside gene matches: 11. Germline V gene data show CDR1 as SEHNR and CDR2 as FQNEAQ (reference sequence). The CDR3 length is 16 residues. CDR3 nucleotides: TGTGCCAGCAGCCTACCGACAGGGGAGGAGGACTATGGCTACACCTTC. Translation: CASSLPTGEEDYGYTF. Combining the CDR3 with reference TRBV7-9 and TRBJ1-2 gives the whole variable domain DTGVSQNPRHKITKRGQNVTFRCDPISEHNRLYWYRQTLGQGPEFLTYFQNEAQLEKSRLLSDRFSAERPKGSFSTLEIQRTEQGDSAMYLCASSLPTGEEDYGYTFGSGTRLTVV.

With regard to this clonotype: This may stem from a read error, because a much larger clone lies one nucleotide away. The chain is built from TRBV7-7 and TRBJ2-3, with 8 bases fitting TRBD1. The CDR3 is 13 amino acids. Germline V lookup: CDR1 SSHAT, CDR2 FNYEAQ (reference sequence). The CDR3 nucleotides are TGTGCCAGCAGTCGTACAGGGGGAGATACGCAGTGTTTT. Its translation: CASSRTGGDTQCF.

The sample holds a few counts of this clonotype. V is TRBV6-2 or TRBV6-3 and J is TRBJ1-1; D is undetermined. There are 14 residues in the CDR3. V dropped 7 bases and J dropped 5 bases, with 17 bases sitting between them. The V gene's germline CDR1 is MNHEY and CDR2 SVGEGT. The CDR3 coding sequence is TGTGCCAGCACCTCAGCCATAGTAGGAACTGAAGCTTTCTTT. Translated, it gives CASTSAIVGTEAFF.

In its sample, this clonotype was seen a few times. This chain links TRBV20-1 with TRBJ2-3; D is perhaps TRBD1 (5 bases). The germline CDR1 and CDR2 sequences are DFQATT and SNEGSKA (reference sequence). Trimming left V 0 bases short and J 5 bases short, with 9 bases between. This CDR3 comprises 13 residues. As DNA, the CDR3 is TGCAGTGCTAGAGATACCAGGGTAGATACGCAGTATTTT. It encodes CSARDTRVDTQYF.

The chain is built from TRBV6-5 and TRBJ1-1; D not resolved. V dropped 0 bases and J dropped 0 bases, with 11 bases sitting between them. The CDR3 runs to 16 residues. CDR1 MNHEY and CDR2 SVGAGI come from the germline V gene. This chain's CDR3 is CASSYSPNRVNTEAFF. CDR3 bases: TGTGCCAGCAGTTACTCCCCCAACCGGGTGAACACTGAAGCTTTCTTT.

This clonotype turned up a few times. The genes are TRBV5-6 and TRBJ1-1, with D maybe TRBD1 (6 bases). CDR1 is SGHDT and CDR2 is YYEEEE in the germline V gene. Trimming stripped 3 bases from V and 7 bases from J, with 13 bases between. The CDR3 totals 13 residues. CDR3 bases: TGTGCCAGCAGCTCTCACGGGACACTTGAAGCTTTCTTT. It yields the protein CASSSHGTLEAFF.